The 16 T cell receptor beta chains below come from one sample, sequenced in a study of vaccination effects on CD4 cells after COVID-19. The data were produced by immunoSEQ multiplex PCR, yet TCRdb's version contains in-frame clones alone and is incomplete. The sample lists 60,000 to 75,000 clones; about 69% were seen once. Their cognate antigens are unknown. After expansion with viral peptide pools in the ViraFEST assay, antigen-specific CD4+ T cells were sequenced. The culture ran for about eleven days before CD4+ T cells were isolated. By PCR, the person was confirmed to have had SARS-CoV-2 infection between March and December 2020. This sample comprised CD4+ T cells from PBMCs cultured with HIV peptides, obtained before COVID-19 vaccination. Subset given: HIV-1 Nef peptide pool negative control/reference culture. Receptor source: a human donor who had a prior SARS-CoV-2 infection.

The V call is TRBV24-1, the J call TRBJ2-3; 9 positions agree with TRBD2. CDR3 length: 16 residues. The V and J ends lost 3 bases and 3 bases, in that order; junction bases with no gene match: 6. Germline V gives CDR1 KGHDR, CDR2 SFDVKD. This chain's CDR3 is CATSDQTSGPTDTQYF. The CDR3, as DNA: TGTGCCACCAGTGATCAGACTAGCGGCCCTACAGATACGCAGTATTTT.

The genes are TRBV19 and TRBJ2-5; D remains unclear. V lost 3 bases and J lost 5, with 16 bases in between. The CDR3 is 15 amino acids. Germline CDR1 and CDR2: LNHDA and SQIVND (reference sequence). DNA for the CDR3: TGTGCCAGTAGTATGGGCCTCGCTCGATCTGAGACCCAGTACTTC. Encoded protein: CASSMGLARSETQYF.

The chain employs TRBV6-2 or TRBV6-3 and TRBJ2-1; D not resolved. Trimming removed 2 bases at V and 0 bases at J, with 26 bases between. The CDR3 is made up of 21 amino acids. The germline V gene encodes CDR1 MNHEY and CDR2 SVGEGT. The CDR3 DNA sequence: TGTGCCAGCAGTTACAGGCTGATGGTGCGGTTAACCTCTAACTCCTACAATGAGCAGTTCTTC. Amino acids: CASSYRLMVRLTSNSYNEQFF.

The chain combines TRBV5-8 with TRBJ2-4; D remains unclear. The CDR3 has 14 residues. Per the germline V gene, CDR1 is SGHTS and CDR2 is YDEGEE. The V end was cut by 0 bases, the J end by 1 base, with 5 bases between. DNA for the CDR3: TGTGCCAGCAGCTTGGGTTACGCCAAAAACATTCAGTACTTC. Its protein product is CASSLGYAKNIQYF.

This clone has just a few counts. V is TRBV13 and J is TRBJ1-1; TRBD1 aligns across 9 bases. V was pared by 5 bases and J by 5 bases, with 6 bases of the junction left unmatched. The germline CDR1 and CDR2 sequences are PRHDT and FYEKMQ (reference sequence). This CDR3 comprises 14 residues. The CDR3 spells CASSGDRVKTEAFF. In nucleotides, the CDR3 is TGTGCCAGCAGCGGGGACAGGGTTAAGACTGAAGCTTTCTTT.

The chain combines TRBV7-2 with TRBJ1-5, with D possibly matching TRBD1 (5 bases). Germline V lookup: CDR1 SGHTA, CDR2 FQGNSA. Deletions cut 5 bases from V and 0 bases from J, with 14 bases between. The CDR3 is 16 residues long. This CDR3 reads CASSQRQTSSNQPQHF. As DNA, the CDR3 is TGTGCCAGCAGCCAAAGACAGACCAGTAGCAATCAGCCCCAGCATTTT.

The CDR3 region is CASSVAGHRGTDTQYF. The DNA of the CDR3 is TGTGCCAGCAGCGTAGCTGGCCACAGGGGGACAGATACGCAGTATTTT. V usage is TRBV9 and J usage is TRBJ2-3; 8 bases are shared with TRBD1. After removal of 0 bases from V and 3 bases from J, the junction contained 6 bases not matched to a gene. The germline V gene has CDR1 SGDLS and CDR2 YYNGEE. CDR3 length: 16 residues. The full variable domain, rest sourced from reference TRBV9 and TRBJ2-3, is DSGVTQTPKHLITATGQRVTLRCSPRSGDLSVYWYQQSLDQGLQFLIQYYNGEERAKGNILERFSAQQFPDLHSELNLSSLELGDSALYFCASSVAGHRGTDTQYFGPGTRLTVL.

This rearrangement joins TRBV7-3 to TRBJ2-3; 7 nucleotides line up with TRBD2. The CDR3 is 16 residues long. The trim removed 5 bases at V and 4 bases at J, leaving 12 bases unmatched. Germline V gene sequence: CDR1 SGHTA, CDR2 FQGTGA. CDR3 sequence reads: CASSPEGREPADTQYF. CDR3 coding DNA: TGTGCCAGCAGCCCCGAAGGGCGGGAGCCAGCAGATACGCAGTATTTT. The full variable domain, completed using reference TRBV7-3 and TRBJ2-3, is GAGVSQTPSNKVTEKGKYVELRCDPISGHTALYWYRQSLGQGPEFLIYFQGTGAADDSGLPNDRFFAVRPEGSVSTLKIQRTERGDSAVYLCASSPEGREPADTQYFGPGTRLTVL.

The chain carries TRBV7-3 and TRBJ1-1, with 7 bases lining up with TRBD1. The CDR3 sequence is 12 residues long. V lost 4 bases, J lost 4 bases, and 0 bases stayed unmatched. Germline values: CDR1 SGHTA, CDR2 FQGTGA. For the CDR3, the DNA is TGTGCCAGCAGCTCAGGGGGCACTGAAGCTTTCTTT. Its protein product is CASSSGGTEAFF.

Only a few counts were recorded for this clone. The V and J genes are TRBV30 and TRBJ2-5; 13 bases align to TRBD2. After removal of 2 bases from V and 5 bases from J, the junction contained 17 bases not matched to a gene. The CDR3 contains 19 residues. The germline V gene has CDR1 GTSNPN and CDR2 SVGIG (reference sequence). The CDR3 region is CAWSTVRTSGSVQQETQYF. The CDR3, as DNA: TGTGCCTGGAGTACCGTAAGGACTAGCGGGAGTGTTCAGCAGGAGACCCAGTACTTC.

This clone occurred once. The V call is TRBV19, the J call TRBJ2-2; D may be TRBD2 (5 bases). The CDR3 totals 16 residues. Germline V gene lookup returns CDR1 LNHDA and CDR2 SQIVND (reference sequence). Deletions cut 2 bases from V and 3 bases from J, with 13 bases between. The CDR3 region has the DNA TGTGCCAGTAGTATAAGGGAGATTGGCGACACCGGGGAGCTGTTTTTT. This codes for CASSIREIGDTGELFF.

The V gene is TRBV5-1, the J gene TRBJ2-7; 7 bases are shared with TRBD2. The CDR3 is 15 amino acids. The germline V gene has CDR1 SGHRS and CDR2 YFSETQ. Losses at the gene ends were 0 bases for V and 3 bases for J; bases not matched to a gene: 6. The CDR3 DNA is TGCGCCAGCAGCTTGGGCGGGGGATTCGTCTACGAGCAGTACTTC. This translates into CASSLGGGFVYEQYF.

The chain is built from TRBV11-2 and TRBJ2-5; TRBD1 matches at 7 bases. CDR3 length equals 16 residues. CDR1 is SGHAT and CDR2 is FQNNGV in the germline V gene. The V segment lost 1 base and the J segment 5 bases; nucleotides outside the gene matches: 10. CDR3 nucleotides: TGTGCCAGCAGCTTAGGGGATCAGGGGGAGCAGGAGACCCAGTACTTC. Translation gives CASSLGDQGEQETQYF.

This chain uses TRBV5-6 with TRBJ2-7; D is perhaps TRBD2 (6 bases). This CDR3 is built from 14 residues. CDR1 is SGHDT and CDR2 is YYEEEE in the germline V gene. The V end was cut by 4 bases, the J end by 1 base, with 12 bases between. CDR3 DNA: TGTGCCAGCAGCGGAGGACGGGGGTCCTACGAGCAGTACTTC. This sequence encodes CASSGGRGSYEQYF.

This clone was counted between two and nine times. The CDR3 DNA follows: TGTGCCAGCAGTTACAGTCGTCCACAGTTCACCGGGGAGCTGTTTTTT. Protein product: CASSYSRPQFTGELFF. This chain uses TRBV6-6 with TRBJ2-2; D gene uncertain. Trimming removed 2 bases from V and 4 bases from J, with 14 bases in between. Looked up from germline, CDR1 is MNHNY and CDR2 is SVGAGI (reference sequence). The CDR3 extends over 16 amino acids.

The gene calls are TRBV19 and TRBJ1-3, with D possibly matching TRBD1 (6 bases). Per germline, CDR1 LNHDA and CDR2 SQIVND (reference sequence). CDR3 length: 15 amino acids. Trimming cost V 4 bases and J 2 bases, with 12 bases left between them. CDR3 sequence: CASSNLGAAGNTIYF. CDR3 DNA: TGTGCCAGTAGTAACCTGGGGGCGGCTGGAAACACCATATATTTT.